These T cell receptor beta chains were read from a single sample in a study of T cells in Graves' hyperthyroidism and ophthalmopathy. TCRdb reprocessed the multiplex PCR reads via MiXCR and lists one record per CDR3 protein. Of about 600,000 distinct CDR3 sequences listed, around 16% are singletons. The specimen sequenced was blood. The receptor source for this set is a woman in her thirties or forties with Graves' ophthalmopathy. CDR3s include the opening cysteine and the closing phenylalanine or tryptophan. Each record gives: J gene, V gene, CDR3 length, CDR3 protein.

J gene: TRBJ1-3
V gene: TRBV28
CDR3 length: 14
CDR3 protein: CASSSGATGNTIYF

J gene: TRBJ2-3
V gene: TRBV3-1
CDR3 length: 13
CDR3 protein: CASSSQGQDTQYF

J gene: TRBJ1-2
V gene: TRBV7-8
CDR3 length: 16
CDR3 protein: CASSLGGGGINYGYTF

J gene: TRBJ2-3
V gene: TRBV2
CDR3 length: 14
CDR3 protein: CASRLARGTDTQYF

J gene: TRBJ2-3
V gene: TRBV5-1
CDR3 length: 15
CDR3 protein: CASRTTGGGTDTQYF

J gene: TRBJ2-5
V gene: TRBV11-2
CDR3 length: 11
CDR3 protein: CASSQAETQYF

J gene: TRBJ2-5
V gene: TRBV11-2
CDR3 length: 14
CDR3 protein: CASSALAGVETQYF

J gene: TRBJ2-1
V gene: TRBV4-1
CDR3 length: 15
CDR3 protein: CASSQVAYDSGGQFF

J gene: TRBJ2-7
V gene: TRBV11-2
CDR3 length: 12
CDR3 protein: CASSLDASGQYF

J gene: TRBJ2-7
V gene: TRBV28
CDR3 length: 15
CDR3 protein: CASSPRGEWSYEQYF

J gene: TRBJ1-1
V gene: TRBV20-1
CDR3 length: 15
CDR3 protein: CSARDVLRGYTEAFF

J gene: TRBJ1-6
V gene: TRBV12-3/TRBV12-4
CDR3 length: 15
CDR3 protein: CASSFYSSYNSPLHF

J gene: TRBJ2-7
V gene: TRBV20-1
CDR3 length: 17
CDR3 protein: CSARDTGTSGKKNEQYF

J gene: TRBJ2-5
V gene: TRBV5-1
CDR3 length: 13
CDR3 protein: CASSSSGEETQYF

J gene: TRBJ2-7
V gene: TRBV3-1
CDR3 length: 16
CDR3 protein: CASSQGGAEPYYEQYF

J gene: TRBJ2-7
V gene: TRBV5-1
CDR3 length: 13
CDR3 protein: CASREGSSYEQYF

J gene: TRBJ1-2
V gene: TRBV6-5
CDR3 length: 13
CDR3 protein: CASSFRTGDGYTF

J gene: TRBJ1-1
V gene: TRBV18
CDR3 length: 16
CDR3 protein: CASSPPSRVRNTEAFF

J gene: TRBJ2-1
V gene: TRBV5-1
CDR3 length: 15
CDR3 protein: CASRTPGHSYNEQFF

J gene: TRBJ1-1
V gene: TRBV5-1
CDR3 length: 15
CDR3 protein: CASSRSTGSNTEAFF

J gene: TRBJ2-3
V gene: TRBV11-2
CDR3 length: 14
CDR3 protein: CASSLELTTDTQYF

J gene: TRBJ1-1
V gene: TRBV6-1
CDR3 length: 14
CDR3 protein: CASNEGETNTEAFF

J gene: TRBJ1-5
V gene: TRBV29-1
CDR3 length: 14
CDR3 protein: CSVVFQAGNQPQHF

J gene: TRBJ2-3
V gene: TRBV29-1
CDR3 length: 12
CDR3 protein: CSVERYLDTQYF

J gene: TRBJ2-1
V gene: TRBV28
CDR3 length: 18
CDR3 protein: CASSLRAPFVPRNNEQFF

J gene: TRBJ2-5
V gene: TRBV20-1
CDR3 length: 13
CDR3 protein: CSATRGGRETQYF

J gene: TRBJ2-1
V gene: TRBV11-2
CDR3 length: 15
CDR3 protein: CASSPGGAVFNEQFF

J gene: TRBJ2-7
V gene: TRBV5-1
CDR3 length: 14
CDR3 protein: CASSHGPQGYEQYF

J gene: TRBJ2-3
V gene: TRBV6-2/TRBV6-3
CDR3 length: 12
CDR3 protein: CASSPRLDTQYF

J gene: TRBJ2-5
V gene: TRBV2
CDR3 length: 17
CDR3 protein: CASSEMAGGLNQETQYF

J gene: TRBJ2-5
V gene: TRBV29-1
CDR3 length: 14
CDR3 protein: CSVGVTGGRETQYF

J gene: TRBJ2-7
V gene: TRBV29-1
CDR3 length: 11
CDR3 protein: CSATGSYEQYF

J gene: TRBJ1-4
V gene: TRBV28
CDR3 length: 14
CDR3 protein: CASSPQRRPSFLFF

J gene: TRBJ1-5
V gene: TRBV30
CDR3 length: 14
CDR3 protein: CAWSVKGRGGPQHF

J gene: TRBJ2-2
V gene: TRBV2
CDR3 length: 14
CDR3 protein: CASSGFAIRGELFF

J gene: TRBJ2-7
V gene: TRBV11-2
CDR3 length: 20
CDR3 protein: CASSYTTSGRGTYFSYEQYF

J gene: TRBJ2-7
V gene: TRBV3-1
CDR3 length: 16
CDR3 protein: CASSPAVGGQGNEQYF

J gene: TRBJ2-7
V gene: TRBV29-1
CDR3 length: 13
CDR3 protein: CSVETSPSSEQYF

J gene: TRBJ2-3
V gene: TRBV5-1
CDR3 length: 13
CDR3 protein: CASGTQGTDTQYF

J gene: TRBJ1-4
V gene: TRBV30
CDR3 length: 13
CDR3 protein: CAWSGQTSEKLFF

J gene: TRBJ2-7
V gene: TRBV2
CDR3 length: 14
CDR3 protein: CASSQAGVNDEQYF

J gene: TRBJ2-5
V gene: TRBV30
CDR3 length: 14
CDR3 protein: CAWARGGTQETQYF

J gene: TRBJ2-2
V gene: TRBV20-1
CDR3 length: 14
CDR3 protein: CSARLAGDTGELFF

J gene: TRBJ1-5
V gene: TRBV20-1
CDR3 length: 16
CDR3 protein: CSASLTGGGGNQPQHF

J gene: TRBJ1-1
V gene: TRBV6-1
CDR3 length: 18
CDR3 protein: CASIFPPAGFPVNTEAFF

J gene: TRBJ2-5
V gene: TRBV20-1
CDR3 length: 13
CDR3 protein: CSARQGVWETQYF

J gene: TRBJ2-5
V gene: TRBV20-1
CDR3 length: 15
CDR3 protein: CSAIGLAGGQETQYF

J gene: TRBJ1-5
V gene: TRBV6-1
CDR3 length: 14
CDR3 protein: CASSRQAPDQPQHF

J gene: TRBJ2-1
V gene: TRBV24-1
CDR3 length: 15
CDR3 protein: CATSPGTSLYNEQFF